This TCR beta chain is from a study of blood T cell repertoires in COVID-19. On the study more broadly: T cells, B-cell-depleted T cells, or PBMCs provided the cDNA or gDNA that served as material.

How the authors handled the data: Reference gene primer amplification in the assay estimated nucleated cell counts. Clones were sequenced by immunoSEQ multiplex PCR, and TCRdb holds only the in-frame ones, with some missing. That table gives V, J and clone size, and the DNA gave D and trimming. The table lists roughly 43,000 clones, around 87% of them singletons, with roughly 3.1% in the top ten. The length of the CDR3 is 18 residues. CDR1 is MDHEN and CDR2 is SYDVKM in the germline V gene. The V segment lost 7 bases and the J segment 5 bases; nucleotides outside the gene matches: 18. Material for sequencing was peripheral blood. The TCR comes from a man aged 50-60 years with active COVID-19. This chain links TRBV28 with TRBJ2-2, with 8 nucleotides matching TRBD2. CDR3 nucleotide sequence: TGTGCCAGCACCCCCACCTGGGATCTAGCGGGCCGTACCGGGGAGCTGTTTTTT. It is translated as CASTPTWDLAGRTGELFF.